This TCR beta chain is drawn from a study of blood T cell repertoires in COVID-19. Authors' methods: Estimation of nucleated cell counts was performed using reference gene primer amplification. Produced via immunoSEQ multiplex PCR; TCRdb's table is partial and in-frame only. For V, J and clone size, that table is used; D and trimming come from the DNA. The data hold a few hundred thousand clones, with nearly 90% observed a single time. For recovered donors of Cohort 3, there were two negative PCRs, clearance, or symptom resolution. The sequenced material came from PBMCs or T cells enriched from blood (not recorded which). The sequence derives from a woman in her 30s who had recovered from COVID-19.

The CDR3 protein is CATQGGNYNEQFF. The CDR3 DNA reads TGTGCTACTCAGGGGGGCAACTACAATGAGCAGTTCTTC. The chain combines TRBV12-3 or TRBV12-4 with TRBJ2-1; D is perhaps TRBD1 (7 bases). The CDR3 is 13 amino acids.